This entry lists 5 T cell receptor beta chains sequenced from one sample in a study of cytomegalovirus exposure and HLA in healthy donors. The PCR used 60 Vbeta and 13 Jbeta primers. Profiled with immunoSEQ multiplex PCR; TCRdb holds only in-frame clones, not every one. The sample includes under 120,000 clones, roughly 70% seen only once; the top ten take roughly 10%. Sample: PBMCs. The receptors derive from a man aged 35 to 55 in good health and CMV-seropositive.

J is TRBJ1-2 and V is TRBV4-3, with 10 nucleotides matching TRBD1. This CDR3 has 15 residues. With 0 bases clipped from V and 4 bases from J, the junction kept 2 bases outside the gene matches. Germline assignment: CDR1 LGHNA and CDR2 YSLEER. The CDR3 protein is CASSQEGTGAYGYTF. The CDR3 DNA reads TGCGCCAGCAGCCAAGAGGGGACAGGGGCCTATGGCTACACCTTC.

The chain couples TRBV4-2 to TRBJ1-5; D gene uncertain. The CDR3 is made up of 14 amino acids. V lost 3 bases, J lost 0 bases, and 6 bases lay in between. CDR1 is LGHNA, CDR2 YNFKEQ, per germline. The CDR3 nucleotides read TGTGCCAGCAGCCACTCAGGTAGCAATCAGCCCCAGCATTTT. This translates into CASSHSGSNQPQHF.

The chain couples TRBV7-8 to TRBJ1-1; TRBD1 matches 7 bases. Germline CDR1 reads SGHVS; CDR2 reads FQNEAQ. The length of the CDR3 is 16 residues. V lost 5 bases and J lost 0; bases outside the gene matches: 9. CDR3 protein: CASSPRDSTLNTEAFF. The DNA of the CDR3 is TGTGCCAGCAGCCCGCGGGACAGTACTTTGAACACTGAAGCTTTCTTT.

This chain joins TRBV27 and TRBJ1-1, with TRBD1 matching 9 bases. V shed 2 bases and J 6 bases; nucleotides not matched to a gene: 7. The CDR3 runs 15 residues. Per the germline V gene, CDR1 is MNHEY and CDR2 is SMNVEV (reference sequence). CDR3 amino acids: CASSLRDRESPEAFF. The CDR3 DNA sequence: TGTGCCAGCAGTTTACGGGACAGGGAGAGTCCTGAAGCTTTCTTT.

The chain is built from TRBV10-3 and TRBJ2-1; 7 bases are a match to TRBD2. From germline, CDR1 is ENHRY and CDR2 SYGVKD. V shed 7 bases, J shed 2 bases, and the junction held 8 bases outside the gene matches. CDR3 length equals 15 residues. CDR3 residues: CAIMGGTSPYNEQFF. As DNA, the CDR3 is TGTGCCATCATGGGGGGGACTTCTCCCTACAATGAGCAGTTCTTC.